This TCR beta chain originates from a study of T cell changes during pregnancy in multiple sclerosis (dated by TCRdb to between 2018 and 2021). Background on the whole study: In women with multiple sclerosis, the researchers looked at how the T cell repertoire shifted as pregnancy progressed.

V loses 1 base at its end and J loses 6 bases; junction bases beyond the gene matches: 5. The CDR3 spans 16 residues, from the cysteine through the phenylalanine. The entry retains the CDR3 DNA only, 48 bases that are in frame from base 1. CDR1 and CDR2 (MNHEY, SMNVEV) derive from the germline V gene (reference sequence). This clone was counted once. Its antigen specificity is not known. Base qualities are not provided; no much larger clone lies one nucleotide away. The library was built by means of the immunoSEQ multiplex PCR assay. This immuneACCESS table, as held by TCRdb, lists in-frame sequences with V and J called but not all clones. Of the missing ones, under half trace to an unresolved V gene in checked studies; the others have no known cause. For this sample the table gives about 36,000 clones, of which around 92% were detected only once. 0.45% to 0.55% of the sample is taken by the ten largest.

The clonotype originates from a female donor in good health, enrolled as a control in a pregnancy study. The rearranged segments are TRBV27 and TRBJ1-6; a stretch of 8 junction bases matches TRBD1. Specimen: CD4+ T cells from peripheral blood mononuclear cells, collected in the second trimester of pregnancy. The bases are TGTGCCAGCAGTTTATACGGACAGGGAGGTAATTCACCCCTCCACTTT. Translated, this gives CASSLYGQGGNSPLHF.